The present entry profiles one T cell receptor (beta chain) with its context. Its antigen has not been determined. Per-base qualities were not stored, and no clone one base away is much larger. The immunoSEQ Assay, a bias-controlled multiplex PCR, was used to amplify TCRbeta CDR3 regions from genomic DNA. In the paper's pipeline: The number of nucleated cells in each sample was estimated from the amplification of reference gene primers within the assay. Sequence reads were collapsed and filtered to measure the absolute abundance of every unique TCRbeta CDR3 rearrangement. For each sample, productive Simpson clonality was calculated by taking the square root of Simpson's diversity index across productive rearrangements. In its TCRdb copy, this immuneACCESS table keeps in-frame sequences only and misses some clones. Where compared with another copy, unresolved V genes explain less than half of these, and the others have no known cause. From that table come the V and J calls and clone size; the DNA was used to work out D and trimming. Counted in this sample were about 320,000 clones; 85% to 95% of them appeared once. The top ten clones comprise roughly 3.9% of the sample.

Inclusive of the bounding cysteine and phenylalanine, the CDR3 is 13 residues long. Kept here is only the CDR3 DNA, which spans 39 bases and is read in frame from base 1. The germline V gene (reference sequence) specifies SEHNR as CDR1 and FQNEAQ as CDR2. V is pared back by 5 bases and J by 4 bases, with 8 bases lying between the germline termini. Participants in the prospective study were enrolled through a virtual design, were aged roughly 18 to 100 years, and lived in about 25 United States geographic areas. To assign participants to cohorts, the prospective study relied on clinical history that participants themselves reported in a screening survey and a study questionnaire. Exposed participants had been in contact with someone with a PCR-confirmed or clinician-diagnosed COVID-19 case within 2 weeks of study entry. In the prospective study, mobile phlebotomists collected whole blood, serum and a nasopharyngeal or oropharyngeal swab from each participant. Prospective study participants could optionally give additional blood draws and questionnaires over a roughly 2-month period. Prospective study blood samples were shipped either frozen or at room temperature before DNA extraction.

This specimen belongs to a study of blood T cell repertoires in COVID-19 (TCRdb year 2020). About the full investigation: Collaborator samples came from the United States, Italy and Spain and covered acute and convalescent phases of COVID-19. The prospective study material was composed of cDNA or gDNA derived from T cells, B-cell-depleted T cells, or PBMCs. Subjects who had been exposed to COVID-19, were actively infected with it, or had recovered from it provided the deeply sampled blood TCRbeta repertoires that made up the dataset. The repertoires were released in a freely available public database intended as a resource for research on the immune response to SARS-CoV-2. Samples came from the ongoing ImmuneRACE study (first 160 participants) plus 1,254 subjects from 6 global collaborators. Nearly every sample came with metadata listing a de-identified subject ID, COVID-19 status, age in years and sex. Where available, HLA class I and class II types were obtained from metadata supplied by the sample provider rather than from assay-based typing.

The paper as a whole reports these results and caveats: How much clinical and demographic metadata was included differed by source and by participant, and the metadata was provided uncurated.

The TCR comes from a woman aged 25-40 years who had been exposed to COVID-19. Here the chain combines TRBV7-9 and TRBJ2-2; the D gene is perhaps TRBD2, on 6 matching bases. The sequenced material came from PBMCs or T cells enriched from blood (not recorded which). The DNA reads TGTGCCAGCAGCCTGGGGGGCACCGGGGAGCTGTTTTTT. It translates as CASSLGGTGELFF.